Presented here are 22 T cell receptor beta chains from one specimen sequenced in a study of PD-1 blockade in classical Hodgkin lymphoma. The table came from immunoSEQ multiplex PCR; TCRdb's copy has only in-frame clones and leaves some out. The repertoire holds 5,000 to 7,500 clones, with approximately 86% as singletons. Time point in this sample: cycle 4 day 1 (C4D1), after about 6 weeks of nivolumab. In every patient, relapse followed autologous stem cell transplantation, while exposure to brentuximab vedotin differed. With magnetic negative selection, CD4+ T cells were purified from PBMCs that had been thawed. Here the sequenced sample was CD4+ T cells from blood, taken before the fourth cycle of nivolumab. The receptor set was obtained from a human donor with classical Hodgkin lymphoma.

This chain connects TRBV12-5 to TRBJ2-7; 7 nucleotides agree with TRBD2. Germline CDR1 LGHNT, CDR2 FRNRAP. V shed 1 base and J 6 bases; nucleotides not matched to a gene: 3. CDR3 length equals 13 residues. This chain's CDR3 is CASGLGGTTEQYF. The CDR3 bases are TGTGCTAGTGGTTTGGGGGGGACTACCGAGCAGTACTTC.

The V and J genes are TRBV6-1 and TRBJ2-6; 10 bases are shared with TRBD1. The length of the CDR3 is 15 residues. The germline V gene encodes CDR1 MNHNS and CDR2 SASEGT. J lost 3 bases, V lost 11 bases, and 7 bases had no gene match. The CDR3, as DNA: TGTGCCGGGAGACAGGGGGCAGGTGGGGCCAACGTCCTGACTTTC. It encodes CAGRQGAGGANVLTF.

The chain couples TRBV15 to TRBJ1-3; no clear D. Germline V CDR1 and CDR2: LNHNV, YYDKDF (reference sequence). The CDR3 is made up of 14 amino acids. V was clipped by 7 bases and J by 0 bases, with 10 bases between them. In DNA, the CDR3 is TGTGCCACCACGGTACAGTACTCTGGAAACACCATATATTTT. It codes for CATTVQYSGNTIYF.

The rearrangement uses TRBV5-1 and TRBJ1-1; 10 nucleotides match TRBD1. Germline lookup yields CDR1 SGHRS and CDR2 YFSETQ. This CDR3 comprises 15 residues. Trimming removed 5 bases from V and 5 bases from J; junction bases left unmatched: 9. The CDR3 nucleotides read TGCGCCAGCAGTCTAGAGGGACAGGGGAGGACTGAAGCTTTCTTT. Translated, it gives CASSLEGQGRTEAFF.

The J gene is TRBJ2-5, the V gene TRBV10-3, with 8 bases aligning to TRBD1. V lost 6 bases to trimming and J lost 5 bases; unmatched junction nucleotides: 8. The CDR3 loop spans 14 amino acids. CDR1 and CDR2 (germline): ENHRY, SYGVKD. The CDR3 nucleotides read TGTGCCATCAGACCTGACAGGGGACAGGAGACCCAGTACTTC. This translates into CAIRPDRGQETQYF.

This chain connects TRBV9 to TRBJ2-7; the match to TRBD2 covers 10 bases. Looked up from germline, CDR1 is SGDLS and CDR2 is YYNGEE. The length of the CDR3 is 15 residues. Germline trimming cut 2 bases from V and 5 bases from J; bases unmatched to any gene: 7. CDR3 coding DNA: TGTGCCAGCAGCGTCCGTCTAGCGGGGGTCCACGAGCAGTACTTC. It translates to CASSVRLAGVHEQYF.

This sequence joins TRBV4-1 and TRBJ2-3; D is undetermined. CDR3 length: 18 amino acids. Trimming removed 0 bases from V and 5 bases from J, with 21 bases in between. Per the germline V gene, CDR1 is MGHRA and CDR2 is YSYEKL. The CDR3 here is CASSQDEAATPPEDTQYF. DNA for the CDR3: TGCGCCAGCAGCCAAGATGAGGCGGCAACACCGCCCGAAGATACGCAGTATTTT.

V gene TRBV13 combines with J gene TRBJ1-5; weak D call: TRBD1 (5 bases). Between the trimmed V and J ends, which lost 2 bases and 4 bases, there was a span of 21 bases. The CDR3 is made up of 18 amino acids. Germline V lookup: CDR1 PRHDT, CDR2 FYEKMQ (reference sequence). The CDR3 loop reads CASSLSGMMGGPNQPQHF. The CDR3 nucleotides are TGTGCCAGCAGCTTATCAGGCATGATGGGGGGTCCTAATCAGCCCCAGCATTTT.

The CDR3 DNA reads TGTGCCAGCAGCAATGTAGGACAGGGTTGGGCTGGGGCCAACGTCCTGACTTTC. Residues: CASSNVGQGWAGANVLTF. The genes are TRBV21-1 and TRBJ2-6; no check of the table's D call, TRBD1, against the DNA was made. TRBV21-1 is a pseudogene locus. The CDR3 extends over 18 amino acids.

This clone was seen a handful of times. In nucleotides, the CDR3 is TGTGCCACCAAGACAGGGAGGTTTGGGCAGGAGGCTGGGGAGCTGTTTTTT. As protein: CATKTGRFGQEAGELFF. The chain employs TRBV27 and TRBJ2-2; perhaps TRBD1 as D (7 bases). CDR1 and CDR2 (germline): MNHEY, SMNVEV (reference sequence). CDR3 size: 17 residues. The ends were cut back, 10 bases at V and 8 bases at J, with 29 bases in the middle.

V and J are TRBV19 and TRBJ2-5; D perhaps matches TRBD2 (6 bases). V was clipped by 10 bases and J by 4 bases, with 13 bases between them. The CDR3 runs to 12 residues. Looked up from germline, CDR1 is LNHDA and CDR2 is SQIVND (reference sequence). The DNA for the CDR3 is TGTGCCACCGGGGGTAGTGGAGAGACCCAGTACTTC. Its translation: CATGGSGETQYF.

V and J are TRBV5-1 and TRBJ2-1, with D hard to call. The germline V and J ends were trimmed by 0 bases and 4 bases, with 8 bases remaining between them. Germline V lookup: CDR1 SGHRS, CDR2 YFSETQ. This CDR3 has 14 residues. The CDR3, as DNA: TGCGCCAGCAGCTTGGAGGCGACTTACAATGAGCAGTTCTTC. It is translated as CASSLEATYNEQFF.

The chain combines TRBV6-5 with TRBJ2-1; perhaps TRBD2 as D (6 bases). The CDR3 is made up of 16 amino acids. Germline values: CDR1 MNHEY, CDR2 SVGAGI. V dropped 2 bases and J dropped 4 bases, with 15 bases sitting between them. The CDR3 sequence is CASSYPRLEEYNEQFF. The CDR3 DNA reads TGTGCCAGCAGTTACCCTCGACTAGAGGAATACAATGAGCAGTTCTTC.

The chain employs TRBV5-4 and TRBJ1-4, with 11 bases identical to TRBD1. CDR1 and CDR2 from the germline V gene are SGHNT and YYREEE (reference sequence). This CDR3 is built from 15 residues. V lost 3 bases and J lost 6; bases outside the gene matches: 4. DNA of the CDR3: TGTGCCAGCAGCTCGAAGGACAGGGGGCATGAAAAACTGTTTTTT. Its protein is CASSSKDRGHEKLFF.

The chain is built from TRBV5-6 and TRBJ2-3; 7 bases agree with TRBD2. Trimming took 0 bases from V and 6 from J; bases not matched to a gene: 10. CDR1 is SGHDT, CDR2 YYEEEE, per germline. CDR3 length: 16 residues. In DNA form, the CDR3 reads TGTGCCAGCAGCTTGGTCGGCGGGGGAATCCAGGATACGCAGTATTTT. It codes for CASSLVGGGIQDTQYF.

The gene calls are TRBV7-2 and TRBJ2-7; weak D call: TRBD2 (6 bases). This CDR3 has 13 amino acids. The germline V gene has CDR1 SGHTA and CDR2 FQGNSA. The V and J ends lost 5 bases and 3 bases respectively, with 11 bases between them. The chain's CDR3 is CASSRLGGYEQYF. The CDR3 coding sequence is TGTGCCAGCAGCCGTCTCGGGGGCTACGAGCAGTACTTC. The variable domain in full, completed from reference TRBV7-2 and TRBJ2-7, reads GAGVSQSPSNKVTEKGKDVELRCDPISGHTALYWYRQSLGQGLEFLIYFQGNSAPDKSGLPSDRFSAERTGGSVSTLTIQRTQQEDSAVYLCASSRLGGYEQYFGPGTRLTVT.

The chain couples TRBV19 to TRBJ2-7, with D unresolved. The CDR3 spans 14 residues. V gave up 5 bases and J gave up 5 bases, with 16 bases separating them. Germline CDR1 and CDR2: LNHDA and SQIVND (reference sequence). The CDR3 DNA is TGTGCCAGTAGTCTATTGACCTCTAACAACGAGCAGTACTTC. Protein sequence: CASSLLTSNNEQYF.

The V gene is TRBV7-9, the J gene TRBJ2-2; 7 bases agree with TRBD2. The ends lost 2 bases at V and 4 bases at J; junction bases unmatched: 7. The germline V gene encodes CDR1 SEHNR and CDR2 FQNEAQ (reference sequence). CDR3 length equals 16 residues. The CDR3 DNA reads TGTGCCAGCAGCTTACCCCTCCGGACTAGCACCGGGGAGCTGTTTTTT. The encoded protein is CASSLPLRTSTGELFF.

V and J are TRBV19 and TRBJ1-2; the match to TRBD1 covers 8 bases. The trim removed 5 bases at V and 6 bases at J, leaving 5 bases unmatched. The CDR3 loop spans 13 amino acids. Germline V gene sequence: CDR1 LNHDA, CDR2 SQIVND (reference sequence). The DNA for the CDR3 is TGTGCCAGTAGTGTCCGACAGGGGAATGGCTACACCTTC. Protein: CASSVRQGNGYTF.

V and J are TRBV30 and TRBJ1-2; D not certain. This CDR3 has 15 residues. Germline CDR1 is GTSNPN and CDR2 is SVGIG (reference sequence). Trimming left V 0 bases short and J 8 bases short, with 19 bases between. The CDR3, as DNA: TGTGCCTGGAGTGTATTACTGTCTCGGCCCGGGGGCTACACCTTC. It codes for CAWSVLLSRPGGYTF.

V and J are TRBV7-8 and TRBJ2-5; D may be TRBD2 (7 bases). This CDR3 is 17 amino acids long. Germline loops: CDR1 SGHVS, CDR2 FQNEAQ. V was trimmed by 1 base and J by 4 bases, leaving 19 bases between them. CDR3 sequence reads: CASSLVGGAGVRETQYF. CDR3 DNA sequence: TGTGCCAGCAGCTTAGTAGGGGGGGCGGGAGTTCGAGAGACCCAGTACTTC.

The chain is built from TRBV19 and TRBJ2-2, with D perhaps TRBD1 (5 bases). CDR3 size: 17 residues. Germline assignment: CDR1 LNHDA and CDR2 SQIVND (reference sequence). Deletions cut 3 bases from V and 0 bases from J, with 14 bases between. DNA of the CDR3: TGTGCCAGTAGTATCGCCCGACAGTTCGCGAACACCGGGGAGCTGTTTTTT. Amino acid sequence: CASSIARQFANTGELFF.